This T cell receptor beta chain was recorded in a study of T cells in Graves' hyperthyroidism and ophthalmopathy. Amplification of TCR beta CDR3 regions was performed using RNA transcripts as template. First-round RT-PCR of the TCR CDR3 relied on the HTBI primer set. MiXCR, applied by TCRdb to the multiplex PCR reads, yields one record per CDR3 protein. The sample has 550,000 to 800,000 distinct CDR3 sequences, 17% seen once. The junction had 5 bases not matched to a gene; V was cut back by 4 bases and J by 3 bases. Germline values: CDR1 MDHEN, CDR2 SYDVKM. The length of the CDR3 is 14 residues. For Graves' hyperthyroidism to be stable, ophthalmopathy could not progress within 18 months. Newly diagnosed hyperthyroidism patients aged 18 to 65 years had disease lasting under 2 months. Patients were excluded for uncontrolled infection, other autoimmune disease, pregnancy or lactation. Findings and limits, study-wide: Also found in blood were most expanded thyroid clonotypes above 0.001.

In the case of this clonotype: Its specificity is not known. A much larger clone lies a single base off, so this may be a read error.

This chain joins TRBV28 and TRBJ1-1, with 7 nucleotides matching TRBD1. This TCR came from a man aged 45 to 65 with Graves' hyperthyroidism. The source material was blood. DNA for the CDR3: TGTGCCAGCAGTTCCCGGGACAGACACACTGAAGCTTTCTTT. Encoded protein: CASSSRDRHTEAFF.